This T cell receptor beta chain was observed in a study of blood T cell repertoires in COVID-19. Study summary: The cDNA or gDNA used as material had been derived from T cells, B-cell-depleted T cells, or PBMCs.

Measured with immunoSEQ multiplex PCR; TCRdb has only the in-frame clones, and not every one. This table holds 200,000 to 250,000 clones, 75% to 90% found once. V lost 4 bases and J 5 bases, leaving 6 bases between the germline ends. Germline-derived CDR1 and CDR2 are ENHRY and SYGVKD. The CDR3 covers 12 residues. This chain joins TRBV10-3 and TRBJ2-1, with D maybe TRBD1 (6 bases). Material for sequencing was peripheral blood. The clonotype was recovered from a woman in her sixties or seventies with COVID-19, enrolled during active disease. CDR3 sequence (DNA): TGTGCCATCAGTGGGACAGACAATGAGCAGTTCTTC. This translates into CAISGTDNEQFF.